This record concerns one T cell receptor (beta chain) sequence. In the source study's methods: Using reference gene primer amplification, nucleated cell counts were estimated. This table comes from immunoSEQ multiplex PCR, and its TCRdb copy is limited to in-frame clones, with some not included. The V and J calls and the clone size are those of that table, but D and trimming were determined from the DNA. The data contain 20,000 to 25,000 clones, roughly 86% of them singletons. The data are from a study of blood T cell repertoires in COVID-19. Overall study: PBMCs, B-cell-depleted T cells, or T cells provided the cDNA or gDNA that made up the material.

The CDR3 loop spans 14 amino acids. V lost 1 base to trimming and J lost 3 bases, with 6 bases between them. The germline gives CDR1 SNHLY, CDR2 FYNNEI. The rearrangement links TRBV2 to TRBJ2-2; D uncertain. The clonotype originates from a human donor with active COVID-19. The donor label of this sample is uncertain. The sequencing input was peripheral blood. The CDR3 DNA sequence: TGTGCCAGCAGTGAAGAGCGAGACACCGGGGAGCTGTTTTTT. Its protein is CASSEERDTGELFF.